A selection of T cell receptor beta chains follows, all from one sample in a study of T cell clonotyping in hematopoietic cell transplantation. Profiling relied on immunoSEQ multiplex PCR, and the TCRdb table lists in-frame clones only, not all of them. The table records some 29,000 clones, approximately 81% of them present only once. The starting material was peripheral blood mononuclear cells, obtained before stem cell transplant. These TCRs come from a man aged 35 to 55 with acute myeloid leukemia. Some clones in this sample may be carry-over from other donors' samples. The CDR3 runs from the conserved cysteine through the conserved F or W. D genes are given only for firm matches. Clone size is given for some rows only: seen once, a few or many times, or a class if the clone is expanded.

V: TRBV2; size: -; length: 14; D: -; J: TRBJ2-4; DNA: TGTGCCAGCATTGGGGCAGTAGCCAAAAACATTCAGTACTTC; CDR3: CASIGAVAKNIQYF
V: TRBV11-3; size: -; length: 17; D: TRBD2; J: TRBJ2-1; DNA: TGTGCCAGCAGCTCCCCTCGGGGACTAGCGGGATACAATGAGCAGTTCTTC; CDR3: CASSSPRGLAGYNEQFF
V: TRBV5-6; size: -; length: 14; D: -; J: TRBJ1-1; DNA: TGTGCCAGCAGCTTAGGACAGTGGATCACTGAAGCTTTCTTT; CDR3: CASSLGQWITEAFF
V: TRBV2; size: -; length: 13; D: -; J: TRBJ2-1; DNA: TGTGCCAGCAGTGGTACCTTCGGATCTGAGCAGTTCTTC; CDR3: CASSGTFGSEQFF
V: TRBV10-2; size: -; length: 13; D: -; J: TRBJ1-1; DNA: TGCGCCAGCAGTGATTATAAGGGCCTTGAAGCTTTCTTT; CDR3: CASSDYKGLEAFF
V: TRBV5-4; size: -; length: 16; D: TRBD2; J: TRBJ2-1; DNA: TGTGCCAGCAGCGGCGGAGGGACTAGCGGATACAATGAGCAGTTCTTC; CDR3: CASSGGGTSGYNEQFF
V: TRBV6-1; size: medium-sized; length: 16; D: TRBD1; J: TRBJ2-2; DNA: TGTGCCAGCAGTGACACAGGGGCGGGTGACACCGGGGAGCTGTTTTTT; CDR3: CASSDTGAGDTGELFF
V: TRBV7-3; size: -; length: 13; D: -; J: TRBJ2-3; DNA: TGTGCCAGCAGCTTAGGCACCACAGATACGCAGTATTTT; CDR3: CASSLGTTDTQYF
V: TRBV5-8; size: -; length: 13; D: -; J: TRBJ2-7; DNA: TGTGCCAGCAGGAAAACAGCGGTCTACGAGCAGTACTTC; CDR3: CASRKTAVYEQYF
V: TRBV30; size: once; length: 14; D: -; J: TRBJ1-1; DNA: TGTGCCTGGAGTGTACTGCCAGAAAACACTGAAGCTTTCTTT; CDR3: CAWSVLPENTEAFF
V: TRBV5-1; size: once; length: 14; D: -; J: TRBJ2-5; DNA: TGCGCCAGCAGCCTGGAGGGGGGCCGGGAGACCCAGTACTTC; CDR3: CASSLEGGRETQYF
V: TRBV7-7; size: -; length: 17; D: TRBD2; J: TRBJ2-1; DNA: TGTGCTAGCAGCGCACCATCGGTAGCGGGAGCCCACAATGAGCAGTTCTTC; CDR3: CASSAPSVAGAHNEQFF
V: TRBV5-4; size: -; length: 13; D: TRBD1; J: TRBJ2-7; DNA: TGTGCCAGCAGCTTGTACAGGGGTGGGGAGCAGTACTTC; CDR3: CASSLYRGGEQYF
V: TRBV11-3; size: -; length: 15; D: -; J: TRBJ2-2; DNA: TGTGCCAGCAGCTTAGGAGGGACTAACACCGGGGAGCTGTTTTTT; CDR3: CASSLGGTNTGELFF
V: TRBV6-5; size: -; length: 13; D: -; J: TRBJ2-1; DNA: TGTGCCAGCGGGGGTCAACTTAACAATGAGCAGTTCTTC; CDR3: CASGGQLNNEQFF
V: TRBV5-1; size: -; length: 13; D: -; J: TRBJ1-1; DNA: TGCGCCAGCAGCGAGGCAGTTTTCACTGAAGCTTTCTTT; CDR3: CASSEAVFTEAFF
V: TRBV19; size: -; length: 15; D: TRBD2; J: TRBJ2-1; DNA: TGTGCCAGTAGTATCAGTAGCGGGGGCCCAAATGAGCAGTTCTTC; CDR3: CASSISSGGPNEQFF
V: TRBV6-1; size: -; length: 16; D: TRBD1; J: TRBJ1-2; DNA: TGTGCCAGCAGTGCCTCAGGGGGCGCGGGGTCCTATGGCTACACCTTC; CDR3: CASSASGGAGSYGYTF
V: TRBV29-1; size: few; length: 11; D: -; J: TRBJ1-1; DNA: TGCAGCGGGGGATCCCGAACTGAAGCTTTCTTT; CDR3: CSGGSRTEAFF
V: TRBV6-1; size: -; length: 15; D: -; J: TRBJ1-2; DNA: TGTGCCAGCCCCCTGGGTGGAGGCCCAGCGGGTGGCTACACCTTC; CDR3: CASPLGGGPAGGYTF
V: TRBV7-2; size: -; length: 14; D: -; J: TRBJ2-7; DNA: TGTGCCAGCAGCCTAGAGCGCAGCTCCTACGAGCAGTACTTC; CDR3: CASSLERSSYEQYF
V: TRBV11-1; size: -; length: 14; D: -; J: TRBJ1-2; DNA: TGTGCCAGCAGCTTTGGGGGTACGGACTATGGCTACACCTTC; CDR3: CASSFGGTDYGYTF
V: TRBV6-1; size: -; length: 15; D: TRBD1; J: TRBJ2-3; DNA: TGTGCCAGCAGTGTTTCAGGGGGAGACACAGATACGCAGTATTTT; CDR3: CASSVSGGDTDTQYF